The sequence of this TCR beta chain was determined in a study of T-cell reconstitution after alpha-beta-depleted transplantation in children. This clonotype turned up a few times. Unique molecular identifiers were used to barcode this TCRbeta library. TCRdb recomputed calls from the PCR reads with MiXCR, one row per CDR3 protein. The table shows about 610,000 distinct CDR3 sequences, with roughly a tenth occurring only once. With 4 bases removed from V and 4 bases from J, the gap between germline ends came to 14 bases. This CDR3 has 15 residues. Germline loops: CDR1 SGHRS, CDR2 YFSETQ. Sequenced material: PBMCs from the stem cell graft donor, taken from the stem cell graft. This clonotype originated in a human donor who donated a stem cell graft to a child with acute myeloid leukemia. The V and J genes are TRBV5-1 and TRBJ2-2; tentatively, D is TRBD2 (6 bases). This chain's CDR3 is CASSARGSGTGELFF. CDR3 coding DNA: TGCGCCAGCAGCGCCCGGGGGTCGGGCACCGGGGAGCTGTTTTTT.